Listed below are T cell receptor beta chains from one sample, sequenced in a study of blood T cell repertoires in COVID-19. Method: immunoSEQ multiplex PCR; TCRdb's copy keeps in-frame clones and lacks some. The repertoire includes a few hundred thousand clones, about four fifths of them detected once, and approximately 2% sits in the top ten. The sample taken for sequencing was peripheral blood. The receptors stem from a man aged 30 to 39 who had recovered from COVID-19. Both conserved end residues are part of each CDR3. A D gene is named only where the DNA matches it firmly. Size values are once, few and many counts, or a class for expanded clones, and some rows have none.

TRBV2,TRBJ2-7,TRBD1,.,CATSFGQGTGEQYF,TGTGCCACTTCTTTCGGACAGGGGACGGGGGAGCAGTACTTC
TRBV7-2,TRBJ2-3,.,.,CASSLGGGGSDTQYF,TGTGCCAGCAGCTTAGGTGGGGGGGGCTCAGATACGCAGTATTTT
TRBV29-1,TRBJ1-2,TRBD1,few,CSVGQGMARGYTF,TGCAGCGTCGGACAGGGGATGGCGCGTGGCTACACCTTC
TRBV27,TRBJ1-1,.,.,CASSLNLVMNTEAFF,TGTGCCAGCAGTTTAAATCTCGTTATGAACACTGAAGCTTTCTTT
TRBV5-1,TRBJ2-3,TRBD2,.,CASSLGGMSTDTQYF,TGCGCCAGCAGCCTCGGGGGGATGAGCACAGATACGCAGTATTTT
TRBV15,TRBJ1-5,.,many,CATSRDLGLSRPPQHF,TGTGCCACCAGCAGAGATCTAGGACTCTCGCGGCCACCCCAGCATTTT
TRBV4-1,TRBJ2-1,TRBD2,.,CASSQPFLAGGLDEQFF,TGCGCCAGCAGCCAACCATTCCTAGCGGGGGGGCTCGATGAGCAGTTCTTC
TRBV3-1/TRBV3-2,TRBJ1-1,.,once,CASSLRGGNTEAFF,TGTGCCAGCAGCCTGCGGGGAGGGAACACTGAAGCTTTCTTT
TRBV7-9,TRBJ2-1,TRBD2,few,CASSPRLAGGYNEQFF,TGTGCCAGCAGCCCAAGACTAGCGGGGGGCTACAATGAGCAGTTCTTC
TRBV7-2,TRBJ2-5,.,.,CASSLRPRGPPQETQYF,TGTGCCAGCAGCTTAAGGCCGCGGGGGCCTCCCCAAGAGACCCAGTACTTC
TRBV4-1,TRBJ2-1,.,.,CASSQAGQYYNEQFF,TGCGCCAGCAGCCAAGCCGGACAGTACTACAATGAGCAGTTCTTC
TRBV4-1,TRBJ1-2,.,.,CASSQEAATVNYGYTF,TGCGCCAGCAGCCAAGAGGCGGCCACTGTTAACTATGGCTACACCTTC
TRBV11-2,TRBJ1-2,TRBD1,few,CASSHVLQGAFGYTF,TGTGCCAGCAGCCACGTCTTACAGGGGGCGTTTGGCTACACCTTC
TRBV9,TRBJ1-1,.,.,CASSSLGGGVSMDTEAFF,TGTGCCAGCAGCAGCCTCGGAGGGGGGGTATCGATGGACACTGAAGCTTTCTTT
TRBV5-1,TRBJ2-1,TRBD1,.,CASSFGDRYNEQFF,TGCGCCAGCAGCTTTGGGGACAGGTACAATGAGCAGTTCTTC
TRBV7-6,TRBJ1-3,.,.,CASSARGDSGNTIYF,TGTGCCAGCAGCGCTCGAGGCGACTCTGGAAACACCATATATTTT
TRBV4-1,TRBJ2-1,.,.,CASSQVETANNEQFF,TGCGCCAGCAGCCAAGTAGAGACAGCTAACAATGAGCAGTTCTTC
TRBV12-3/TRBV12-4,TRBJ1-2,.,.,CASSQQGRSVYTF,TGTGCCAGCAGCCAACAGGGCCGTAGCGTCTACACCTTC
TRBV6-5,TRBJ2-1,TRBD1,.,CASSYSSGTGGREQFF,TGTGCCAGCAGTTACTCGAGTGGTACAGGGGGAAGGGAGCAGTTCTTC
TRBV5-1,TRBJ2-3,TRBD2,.,CASSLSGTSGSDTQYF,TGCGCCAGCAGCCTATCCGGGACTAGTGGATCAGATACGCAGTATTTT
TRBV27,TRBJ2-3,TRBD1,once,CASSLSGTGASTDTQYF,TGTGCCAGCAGTTTATCGGGGACAGGAGCCAGCACAGATACGCAGTATTTT
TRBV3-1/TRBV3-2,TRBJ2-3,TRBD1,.,CASSLGTGALNTQYF,TGTGCCAGCAGCCTGGGGACAGGGGCGTTAAATACGCAGTATTTT
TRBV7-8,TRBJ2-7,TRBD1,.,CASRTGIGLTYEQYF,TGTGCCAGCAGGACAGGGATCGGTTTAACCTACGAGCAGTACTTC
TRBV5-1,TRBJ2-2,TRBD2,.,CASSGTSGGAPGELFF,TGCGCCAGCAGCGGGACTAGCGGGGGGGCCCCCGGGGAGCTGTTTTTT
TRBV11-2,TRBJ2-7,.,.,CASSFHSGRGYEQYF,TGTGCCAGCAGCTTCCATTCGGGGCGGGGCTACGAGCAGTACTTC
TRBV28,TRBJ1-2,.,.,CASSPWTERVGYTF,TGTGCCAGCAGTCCTTGGACAGAGAGGGTTGGCTACACCTTC
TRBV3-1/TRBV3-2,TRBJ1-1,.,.,CASSQEGDTEAFF,TGTGCCAGCAGCCAAGAAGGGGACACTGAAGCTTTCTTT
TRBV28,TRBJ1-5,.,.,CASRSSRVGAGQPQHF,TGTGCCAGCAGATCGTCCAGGGTAGGGGCCGGGCAGCCCCAGCATTTT
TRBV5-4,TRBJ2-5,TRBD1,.,CASSAGQGGQETQYF,TGTGCCAGCAGCGCGGGACAGGGCGGCCAAGAGACCCAGTACTTC
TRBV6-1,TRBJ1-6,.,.,CASSETRYASPLHF,TGTGCCAGCAGTGAAACGCGGTACGCTTCACCCCTCCACTTT
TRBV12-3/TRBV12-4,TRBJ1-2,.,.,CASSLGGSYGYTF,TGTGCCAGCAGTTTAGGGGGCAGCTATGGCTACACCTTC
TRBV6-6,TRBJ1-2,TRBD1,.,CATGQGDYGYTF,TGTGCCACCGGACAGGGAGACTATGGCTACACCTTC
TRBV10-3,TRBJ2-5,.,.,CAISESFGVGETQYF,TGTGCCATCAGTGAGTCGTTCGGGGTGGGGGAGACCCAGTACTTC
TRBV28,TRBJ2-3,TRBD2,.,CATRGDSEDTQYF,TGTGCCACCCGGGGGGATAGTGAAGATACGCAGTATTTT
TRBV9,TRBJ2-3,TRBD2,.,CASSAGLAGGTTDTQYF,TGTGCCAGCAGCGCCGGATTAGCGGGGGGGACTACAGATACGCAGTATTTT
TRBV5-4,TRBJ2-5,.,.,CASSFVPRQETQYF,TGTGCCAGCAGCTTTGTCCCCAGACAAGAGACCCAGTACTTC
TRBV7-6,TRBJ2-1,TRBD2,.,CASSLGPLRVSGGADHEQFF,TGTGCCAGCAGCTTAGGCCCTTTGAGGGTTAGCGGGGGGGCCGATCATGAGCAGTTCTTC
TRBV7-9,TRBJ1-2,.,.,CASSTSPRRANYGYTF,TGTGCCAGCAGCACTAGCCCCAGAAGAGCTAACTATGGCTACACCTTC
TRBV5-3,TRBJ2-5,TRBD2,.,CARSLAAGGPETQYF,TGTGCCAGAAGCTTGGCAGCGGGGGGGCCAGAGACCCAGTACTTC
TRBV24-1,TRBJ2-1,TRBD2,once,CATSDSRSGKGEQFF,TGTGCCACCAGTGATTCCCGAAGCGGGAAGGGTGAGCAGTTCTTC
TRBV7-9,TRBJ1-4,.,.,CASSLAEGREKLFF,TGTGCCAGCAGCTTAGCGGAGGGGCGAGAAAAACTGTTTTTT
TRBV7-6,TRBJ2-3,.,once,CASSRTGDPGDTQYF,TGTGCCAGCAGCCGCACAGGCGACCCCGGGGATACGCAGTATTTT
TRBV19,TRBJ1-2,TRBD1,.,CASSPRPTFRDRGNILYGYTF,TGTGCCAGTAGTCCACGACCAACCTTCCGGGACAGGGGGAACATTCTCTATGGCTACACCTTC
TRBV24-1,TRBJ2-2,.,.,CATSLEGFGELFF,TGTGCCACCAGTCTTGAGGGTTTCGGGGAGCTGTTTTTT
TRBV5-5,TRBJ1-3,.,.,CASSLSVSGNTIYF,TGTGCCAGCAGCTTGTCGGTTTCTGGAAACACCATATATTTT
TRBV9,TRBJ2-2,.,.,CASSSPPEPRELFF,TGTGCCAGCAGCTCCCCGCCCGAGCCCCGGGAGCTGTTTTTT
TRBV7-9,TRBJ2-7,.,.,CASSPRGDTLYEQYF,TGTGCCAGCAGCCCACGGGGAGACACCCTCTACGAGCAGTACTTC
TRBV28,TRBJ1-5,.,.,CASSSRESPHF,TGTGCCAGCAGTTCCAGGGAATCTCCGCATTTT
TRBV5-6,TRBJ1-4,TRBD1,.,CASSWTGGSEKLFF,TGTGCCAGCAGCTGGACAGGGGGCTCTGAAAAACTGTTTTTT
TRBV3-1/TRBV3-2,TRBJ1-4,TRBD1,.,CASSQDLVQGGKLFF,TGTGCCAGCAGCCAAGATCTGGTACAGGGGGGAAAACTGTTTTTT
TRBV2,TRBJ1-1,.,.,CASIRNTEAFF,TGTGCCAGCATCAGGAACACTGAAGCTTTCTTT
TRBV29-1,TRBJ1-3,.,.,CSGGFGGNTIYF,TGCAGCGGGGGATTCGGGGGAAACACCATATATTTT
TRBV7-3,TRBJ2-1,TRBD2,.,CASSSRGGQYEQFF,TGTGCCAGCAGCTCCCGGGGGGGCCAGTATGAGCAGTTCTTC
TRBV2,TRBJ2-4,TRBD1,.,CASRSGQENIQYF,TGTGCCAGCAGATCCGGACAGGAAAACATTCAGTACTTC
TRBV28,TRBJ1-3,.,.,CAGLGRAAGTIYF,TGTGCCGGGCTCGGGAGGGCCGCGGGCACCATATATTTT
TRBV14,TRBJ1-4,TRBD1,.,CASSPFGQGGSEKLFF,TGTGCCAGCAGCCCCTTCGGACAGGGGGGAAGTGAAAAACTGTTTTTT
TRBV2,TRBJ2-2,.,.,CASKAGTLYTGELFF,TGTGCCAGCAAGGCGGGGACCTTATACACCGGGGAGCTGTTTTTT
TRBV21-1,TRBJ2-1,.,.,CASSRGGGAYNEQFF,TGTGCCAGCAGCCGGGGCGGGGGGGCCTACAATGAGCAGTTCTTC
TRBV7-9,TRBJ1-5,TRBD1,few,CASSSGGYQPQHF,TGTGCCAGCAGCTCAGGGGGTTATCAGCCCCAGCATTTT